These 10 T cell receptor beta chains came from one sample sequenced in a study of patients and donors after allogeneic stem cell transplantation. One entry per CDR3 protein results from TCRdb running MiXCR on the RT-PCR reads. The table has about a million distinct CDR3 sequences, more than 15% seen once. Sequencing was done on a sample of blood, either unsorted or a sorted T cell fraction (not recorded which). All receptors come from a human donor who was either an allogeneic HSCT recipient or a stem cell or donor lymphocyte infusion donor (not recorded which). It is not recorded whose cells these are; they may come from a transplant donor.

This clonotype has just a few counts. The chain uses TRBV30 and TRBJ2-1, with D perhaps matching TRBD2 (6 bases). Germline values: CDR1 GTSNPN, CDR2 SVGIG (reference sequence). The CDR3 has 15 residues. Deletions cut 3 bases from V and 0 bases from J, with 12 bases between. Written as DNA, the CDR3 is TGTGCCTGGAGCAATAGCGGAAGCTCCTACAATGAGCAGTTCTTC. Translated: CAWSNSGSSYNEQFF. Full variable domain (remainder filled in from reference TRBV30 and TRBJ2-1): SQTIHQWPATLVQPVGSPLSLECTVEGTSNPNLYWYRQAAGRGLQLLFYSVGIGQISSEVPQNLSASRPQDRQFILSSKKLLLSDSGFYLCAWSNSGSSYNEQFFGPGTRLTVL.

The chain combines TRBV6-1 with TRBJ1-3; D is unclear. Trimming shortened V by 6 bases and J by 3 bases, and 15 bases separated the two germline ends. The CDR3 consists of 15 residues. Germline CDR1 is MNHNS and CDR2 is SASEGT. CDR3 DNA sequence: TGTGCCAGCAGGCAAACATCGGGAATTGGAAACACCATATATTTT. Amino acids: CASRQTSGIGNTIYF.

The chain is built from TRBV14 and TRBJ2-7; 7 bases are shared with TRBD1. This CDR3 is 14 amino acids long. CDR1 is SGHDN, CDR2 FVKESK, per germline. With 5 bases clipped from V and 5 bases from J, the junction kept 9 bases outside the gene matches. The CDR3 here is CASSANRGWHEQYF. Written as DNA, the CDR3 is TGTGCCAGCAGCGCAAACAGGGGTTGGCACGAGCAGTACTTC.

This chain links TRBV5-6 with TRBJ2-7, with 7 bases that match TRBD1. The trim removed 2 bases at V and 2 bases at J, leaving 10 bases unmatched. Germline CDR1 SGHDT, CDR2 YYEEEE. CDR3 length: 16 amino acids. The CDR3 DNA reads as TGTGCCAGCAGCTTCTATTCGACAGGGCAGACCTACGAGCAGTACTTC. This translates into CASSFYSTGQTYEQYF.

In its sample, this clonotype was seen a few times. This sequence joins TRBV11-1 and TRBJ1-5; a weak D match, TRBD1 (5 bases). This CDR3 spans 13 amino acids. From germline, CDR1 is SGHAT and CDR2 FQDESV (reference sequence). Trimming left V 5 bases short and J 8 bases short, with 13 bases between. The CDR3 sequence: CASSGDSVEPQHF. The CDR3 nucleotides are TGTGCCAGCAGCGGGGACTCCGTGGAGCCCCAGCATTTT.

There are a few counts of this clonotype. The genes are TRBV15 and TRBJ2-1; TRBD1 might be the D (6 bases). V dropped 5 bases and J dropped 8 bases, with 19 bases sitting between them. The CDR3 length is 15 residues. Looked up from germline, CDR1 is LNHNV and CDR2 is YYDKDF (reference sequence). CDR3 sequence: CATSYISGGEDEQFF. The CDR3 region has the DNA TGTGCCACCAGCTATATATCTGGGGGCGAGGATGAGCAGTTCTTC. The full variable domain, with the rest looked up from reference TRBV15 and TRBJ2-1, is DAMVIQNPRYQVTQFGKPVTLSCSQTLNHNVMYWYQQKSSQAPKLLFHYYDKDFNNEADTPDNFQSRRPNTSFCFLDIRSPGLGDTAMYLCATSYISGGEDEQFFGPGTRLTVL.

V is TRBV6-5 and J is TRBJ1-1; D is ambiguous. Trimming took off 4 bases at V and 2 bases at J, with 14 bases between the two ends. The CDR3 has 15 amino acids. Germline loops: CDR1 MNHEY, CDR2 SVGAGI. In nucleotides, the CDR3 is TGTGCCAGCAGTTTTTCCGACTTGGGAAACACTGAAGCTTTCTTT. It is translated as CASSFSDLGNTEAFF.

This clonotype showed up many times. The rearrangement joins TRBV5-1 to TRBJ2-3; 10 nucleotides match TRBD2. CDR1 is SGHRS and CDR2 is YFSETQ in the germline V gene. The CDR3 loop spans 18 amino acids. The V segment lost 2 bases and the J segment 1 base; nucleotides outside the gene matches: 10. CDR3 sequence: CASSLRSGGAVRTDTQYF. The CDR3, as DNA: TGCGCCAGCAGCTTAAGAAGCGGGGGGGCAGTTCGCACAGATACGCAGTATTTT.

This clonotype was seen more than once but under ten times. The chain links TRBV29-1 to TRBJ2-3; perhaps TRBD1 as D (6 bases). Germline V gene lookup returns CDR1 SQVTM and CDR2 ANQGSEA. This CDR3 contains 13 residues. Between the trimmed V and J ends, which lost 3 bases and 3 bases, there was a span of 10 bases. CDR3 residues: CSVDRDKTDTQYF. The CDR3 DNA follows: TGCAGCGTTGATAGGGACAAAACAGATACGCAGTATTTT.

The CDR3 coding sequence is TGTGCCAGCGCCCAGGGGTACGAGCAGTACTTC. Protein sequence: CASAQGYEQYF. V usage is TRBV2 and J usage is TRBJ2-7; D might be TRBD1 (6 bases). This CDR3 has 11 amino acids. Trimming pared 8 bases from V and 4 bases from J, leaving 9 bases between. The germline V gene has CDR1 SNHLY and CDR2 FYNNEI. The full variable domain, with the rest looked up from reference TRBV2 and TRBJ2-7, is EPEVTQTPSHQVTQMGQEVILRCVPISNHLYFYWYRQILGQKVEFLVSFYNNEISEKSEIFDDQFSVERPDGSNFTLKIRSTKLEDSAMYFCASAQGYEQYFGPGTRLTVT.